These 18 T cell receptor beta chains originate from one sample sequenced in a study of regulatory T cells in long-lasting Graves disease. MiXCR, run by TCRdb on the reads, gives a single entry per CDR3 protein. This table has approximately 680 distinct CDR3 sequences, approximately 90% appearing once. PBMC RNA served as the TCR library source. Sequencing was performed on peripheral blood mononuclear cells (PBMCs), taken with antithyroid drug treatment, in newly diagnosed or persistent Graves disease (not recorded which). These receptors all come from a young woman with Graves disease.

The rearrangement uses TRBV5-1 and TRBJ2-3; unclear D gene. The CDR3 length is 13 residues. Germline CDR1 is SGHRS and CDR2 is YFSETQ. Trimming removed 3 bases at V and 8 bases at J, with 13 bases between. This CDR3 is CASSSQGDSTQYF. CDR3 in DNA: TGCGCCAGCAGCTCCCAAGGAGACTCTACGCAGTATTTT.

V usage is TRBV4-1 and J usage is TRBJ2-3, with TRBD2 matching 8 bases. This CDR3 has 14 amino acids. Trimming cost V 4 bases and J 4 bases; bases outside gene matches: 4. The germline gives CDR1 MGHRA, CDR2 YSYEKL. CDR3: CASSPGTRSDTQYF. For the CDR3, the DNA is TGCGCCAGCAGCCCCGGGACTAGATCAGATACGCAGTATTTT.

The V gene is TRBV7-9, the J gene TRBJ2-7, with D maybe TRBD1 (6 bases). The CDR3 length is 14 residues. V lost 5 bases and J 3 bases, leaving 14 bases between the germline ends. Germline assignment: CDR1 SEHNR and CDR2 FQNEAQ (reference sequence). CDR3 residues: CASSPTGTLYEQYF. The CDR3 DNA reads as TGTGCCAGCAGCCCTACCGGGACACTCTACGAGCAGTACTTC.

The V call is TRBV5-6, the J call TRBJ2-1; 10 bases are shared with TRBD2. Germline CDR1 is SGHDT and CDR2 is YYEEEE. The V segment lost 5 bases and the J segment 1 base; nucleotides outside the gene matches: 6. The CDR3 runs 16 residues. As DNA, the CDR3 is TGTGCCAGCAGTTCTGGACTAGCGGATTCCTACAATGAGCAGTTCTTC. Its translation is CASSSGLADSYNEQFF.

This sequence joins TRBV7-9 and TRBJ2-5; 10 bases fit TRBD2. The CDR3 runs 16 residues. The V gene's germline CDR1 is SEHNR and CDR2 FQNEAQ (reference sequence). Trimming removed 5 bases from V and 2 bases from J; junction bases left unmatched: 8. The CDR3 sequence: CASSTRASGSQETQYF. DNA for the CDR3: TGTGCCAGCAGCACCCGGGCTAGCGGGAGTCAAGAGACCCAGTACTTC.

The chain carries TRBV7-8 and TRBJ2-7; D gene ambiguous. The CDR3 sequence is 12 residues long. The V gene's germline CDR1 is SGHVS and CDR2 FQNEAQ. Trimming took 0 bases from V and 7 from J, leaving 7 bases between them. For the CDR3, the DNA is TGTGCCAGCAGCTTAGCACGTGGAGAGCAGTACTTC. Translated: CASSLARGEQYF.

The chain joins TRBV29-1 to TRBJ2-7; a weak D match, TRBD2 (5 bases). CDR1 SQVTM and CDR2 ANQGSEA come from the germline V gene. The CDR3 consists of 14 residues. The ends were cut back, 6 bases at V and 0 bases at J, with 15 bases in the middle. As DNA, the CDR3 is TGCAGCGTCCCGATAGCGCCCAGCTCCTACGAGCAGTACTTC. It is translated as CSVPIAPSSYEQYF.

The chain joins TRBV28 to TRBJ2-1; D tentatively reads TRBD1 or TRBD2 (6 bases each). The germline gives CDR1 MDHEN, CDR2 SYDVKM. V lost 6 bases to trimming and J lost 12 bases, with 18 bases between them. This CDR3 spans 13 amino acids. CDR3 region: CASSPYEGGGQFF. CDR3 DNA: TGTGCCAGCAGCCCATACGAGGGGGGTGGGCAGTTCTTC.

The chain couples TRBV28 to TRBJ2-7; D is perhaps TRBD2 (5 bases). Germline values: CDR1 MDHEN, CDR2 SYDVKM. Deletions cut 6 bases from V and 3 bases from J, with 18 bases between. The CDR3 is 15 residues long. CDR3 protein: CASSPIGGRHYEQYF. The CDR3 bases are TGTGCCAGCAGCCCCATCGGAGGACGGCACTACGAGCAGTACTTC.

The count of this clonotype is one. The genes are TRBV18 and TRBJ1-1, with no clear D. CDR3 length: 11 amino acids. Germline CDR1 is KGHSH and CDR2 is LQKENI. Trimming left V 8 bases short and J 6 bases short, with 10 bases between. CDR3: CASTSLAEAFF. The CDR3 coding sequence is TGTGCCAGCACTTCGTTAGCTGAAGCTTTCTTT.

This rearrangement joins TRBV6-1 to TRBJ2-3; D is unresolved. This CDR3 is 16 amino acids long. V lost 6 bases and J 2 bases, leaving 18 bases between the germline ends. Germline V gene lookup returns CDR1 MNHNS and CDR2 SASEGT. The CDR3: CASRGPSILFTDTQYF. Here the CDR3 DNA reads TGTGCCAGCAGAGGGCCGTCCATCCTCTTCACAGATACGCAGTATTTT.

The gene calls are TRBV28 and TRBJ2-2, with 9 positions matching TRBD2. V trimming: 3 bases; J trimming: 6 bases; junction bases outside the gene matches: 5. Germline V lookup: CDR1 MDHEN, CDR2 SYDVKM. The CDR3 has 15 amino acids. Here the CDR3 DNA reads TGTGCCAGCAGTTTGGTAGCGGGAGTCTCCGGGGAGCTGTTTTTT. Translation gives CASSLVAGVSGELFF.

The chain recombines TRBV4-1 with TRBJ2-1, with 7 nucleotides matching TRBD2. V gave up 3 bases and J gave up 6 bases; unmatched junction bases: 8. Germline values: CDR1 MGHRA, CDR2 YSYEKL. The CDR3 spans 15 residues. The CDR3 nucleotides read TGCGCCAGCAGCCAGGGCGGGAGAGCCTTCAATGAGCAGTTCTTC. It codes for CASSQGGRAFNEQFF.

This chain uses TRBV7-2 with TRBJ2-1; D gene unclear. In germline, CDR1 is SGHTA, CDR2 FQGNSA. There are 12 residues in the CDR3. The ends were cut back, 0 bases at V and 3 bases at J, with 0 bases in the middle. The CDR3, as DNA: TGTGCCAGCAGCTTAGCCTACAATGAGCAGTTCTTC. This codes for CASSLAYNEQFF. The variable domain in full, with the rest retrieved from reference TRBV7-2 and TRBJ2-1, is GAGVSQSPSNKVTEKGKDVELRCDPISGHTALYWYRQSLGQGLEFLIYFQGNSAPDKSGLPSDRFSAERTGGSVSTLTIQRTQQEDSAVYLCASSLAYNEQFFGPGTRLTVL.

The chain has TRBV29-1 and TRBJ1-5, with no clear D. Between the trimmed V and J ends, which lost 3 bases and 5 bases, there was a span of 11 bases. Germline CDR1 SQVTM, CDR2 ANQGSEA. The CDR3 spans 13 residues. CDR3 nucleotide sequence: TGCAGCGTTGACTGGCAGATCGATCAGCCCCAGCATTTT. Translation: CSVDWQIDQPQHF.

This chain joins TRBV2 and TRBJ2-7; D is undetermined. Between the trimmed V and J ends, which lost 6 bases and 3 bases, there was a span of 12 bases. This CDR3 spans 13 amino acids. Germline lookup yields CDR1 SNHLY and CDR2 FYNNEI. The CDR3, as DNA: TGTGCCAGCAGCCTGGGGTGGATCTACGAGCAGTACTTC. It codes for CASSLGWIYEQYF.

This chain connects TRBV30 to TRBJ1-2; 7 positions agree with TRBD1. The CDR3 runs to 14 residues. The V gene end was trimmed by 4 bases and the J gene end by 4 bases; junction bases not matched to a gene: 9. Looked up from germline, CDR1 is GTSNPN and CDR2 is SVGIG (reference sequence). CDR3 nucleotides: TGTGCCTGGAACCCCGGGACAGTAGGCTATGGCTACACCTTC. Translating it yields CAWNPGTVGYGYTF.

J is TRBJ1-5 and V is TRBV10-3, with TRBD1 matching over 10 bases. The germline V gene has CDR1 ENHRY and CDR2 SYGVKD. The CDR3 has 13 amino acids. J lost 4 bases, V lost 10 bases, and 4 bases had no gene match. CDR3 sequence reads: CATGTGVNQPQHF. DNA of the CDR3: TGTGCCACCGGGACAGGGGTTAATCAGCCCCAGCATTTT.